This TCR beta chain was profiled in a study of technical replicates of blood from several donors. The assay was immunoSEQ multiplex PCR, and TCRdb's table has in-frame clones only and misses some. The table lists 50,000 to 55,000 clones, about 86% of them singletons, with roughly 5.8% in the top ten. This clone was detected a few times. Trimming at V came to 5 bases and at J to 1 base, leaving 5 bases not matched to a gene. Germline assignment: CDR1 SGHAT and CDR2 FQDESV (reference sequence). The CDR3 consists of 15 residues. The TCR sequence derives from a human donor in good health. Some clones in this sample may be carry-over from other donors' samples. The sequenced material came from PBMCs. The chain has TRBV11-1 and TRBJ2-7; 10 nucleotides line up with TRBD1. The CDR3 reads CASSNGQGVSYEQYF. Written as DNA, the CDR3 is TGTGCCAGCAGCAATGGACAGGGGGTGTCCTACGAGCAGTACTTC. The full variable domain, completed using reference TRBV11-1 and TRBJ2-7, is EAEVAQSPRYKITEKSQAVAFWCDPISGHATLYWYRQILGQGPELLVQFQDESVVDDSQLPKDRFSAERLKGVDSTLKIQPAELGDSAMYLCASSNGQGVSYEQYFGPGTRLTVT.